This T cell receptor beta chain was found in a study of early T cells in non-severe SARS-CoV-2 infection. Notes on the study in general: Sequences matched to VDJdb favored anti-spike CD8 responses, while private and CD4 specificities were missed.

TCRdb fed the 5' RACE reads into MiXCR, producing one record per CDR3 protein. Counted here are fewer than 130,000 distinct CDR3 sequences, over 10% occurring once; the ten biggest clones make up about 3.8%. With respect to this clonotype: Its specificity is unknown.

The input for sequencing was whole blood, taken at baseline. This TCR was recovered from an adult who was a healthcare worker with PCR-confirmed SARS-CoV-2 infection or an uninfected control (not recorded which).

The DNA of the CDR3 is TGTGCCAGCAGTCCCCGGGGACAGGGACATAGCTCCTATAATTCACCCCTCCACTTT. Amino acids: CASSPRGQGHSSYNSPLHF. V is TRBV12-3 or TRBV12-4 and J is TRBJ1-6; TRBD1 matches 9 bases. V lost 5 bases to trimming and J lost 0 bases; unmatched junction nucleotides: 11. The CDR3 extends over 19 amino acids.